This T cell receptor beta chain was captured by sequencing in a study of cytomegalovirus exposure and HLA in healthy donors. Study-level points and caveats: Later on, a genetic analysis was performed. It linked a missense variant in DCLRE1C with V- and J-gene trimming of TCR beta.

Germline V gene lookup returns CDR1 SGHNT and CDR2 YYREEE (reference sequence). With 0 bases removed from V and 6 bases from J, the gap between germline ends came to 7 bases. This CDR3 is built from 13 residues. With regard to this clone: Its antigen is undetermined.

In the PCR, 60 Vbeta and 13 Jbeta primers were used. The method was immunoSEQ multiplex PCR; TCRdb's version includes in-frame clones alone and lacks a portion of them. The sample holds some 140,000 clones, 70% to 80% seen once. Source material: PBMCs. The sequence was obtained from a female donor in good health and CMV-seronegative. The J gene is TRBJ2-1, the V gene TRBV5-4; D gene uncertain. The CDR3 region is CASSLASLNEQFF. The CDR3 DNA follows: TGTGCCAGCAGCTTGGCTAGTCTCAATGAGCAGTTCTTC.